Listed below are T cell receptor beta chains from one sample, sequenced in a study of beta chain features in type 1 diabetes. Generated by immunoSEQ multiplex PCR, the TCRdb table keeps only in-frame clones and is missing some. Counted here are around 600,000 clones, 12% occurring once; the ten biggest clones make up roughly 0.12%. The sample taken for sequencing was naive CD4+ T cells from blood. The origin of the receptors is a young man with type 1 diabetes. Each CDR3 is given with its conserved first and last residue. The D gene is left open where the match is weak. Clone size appears in some rows only: once, few, many, or a class for an expanded clone.

d_gene: .; abundance: few; j_gene: TRBJ1-6; v_gene: TRBV14; CDR3nt: TGTGCCAGCAGCCCCTTCCCTCCCAGTTGGGGAAATTCACCCCTCCACTTT; CDR3aa: CASSPFPPSWGNSPLHF
d_gene: .; abundance: .; j_gene: TRBJ2-7; v_gene: TRBV5-6; CDR3nt: TGTGCCAGCACTGGGACCGCGACCTACGAGCAGTACTTC; CDR3aa: CASTGTATYEQYF
d_gene: .; abundance: few; j_gene: TRBJ1-5; v_gene: TRBV9; CDR3nt: TGTGCCAGCAGCGTAGATGGGGCTTTTTATCAGCCCCAGCATTTT; CDR3aa: CASSVDGAFYQPQHF
d_gene: .; abundance: .; j_gene: TRBJ2-1; v_gene: TRBV5-1; CDR3nt: TGCGCCAGCAGCTTGGGGGGGCCGCAGATACTGAGCTCCTACAATGAGCAGTTCTTC; CDR3aa: CASSLGGPQILSSYNEQFF
d_gene: .; abundance: .; j_gene: TRBJ1-5; v_gene: TRBV7-2; CDR3nt: TGTGCCAGCAGCACCAGAAGGGTTGGTCTCGATCAGCCCCAGCATTTT; CDR3aa: CASSTRRVGLDQPQHF
d_gene: .; abundance: .; j_gene: TRBJ1-4; v_gene: TRBV9; CDR3nt: TGTGCCAGCAGCGTGGCGGGGGGTAATAATGAAAAACTGTTTTTT; CDR3aa: CASSVAGGNNEKLFF
d_gene: TRBD1; abundance: .; j_gene: TRBJ2-7; v_gene: TRBV6-4; CDR3nt: TGTGCCAGCAGTGACAGGGGACAGGGTCGTGACGAGCAGTACTTC; CDR3aa: CASSDRGQGRDEQYF
d_gene: .; abundance: .; j_gene: TRBJ1-1; v_gene: TRBV10-3; CDR3nt: TGTGCCATCAGTGACCGACAATCGAACACTGAAGCTTTCTTT; CDR3aa: CAISDRQSNTEAFF
d_gene: .; abundance: .; j_gene: TRBJ1-5; v_gene: TRBV4-2; CDR3nt: TGTGCCAGCAGCCAAGATGGGGGAGCCGGGCCCCAGCATTTT; CDR3aa: CASSQDGGAGPQHF
d_gene: .; abundance: .; j_gene: TRBJ1-2; v_gene: TRBV6-5; CDR3nt: TGTGCCAGCAGTTACTCCGGGCGGACTAGTGGCTACACCTTC; CDR3aa: CASSYSGRTSGYTF
d_gene: TRBD1; abundance: once; j_gene: TRBJ2-3; v_gene: TRBV5-4; CDR3nt: TGTGCCAGCAGCGCCCGGGACAGTATTACAGATACGCAGTATTTT; CDR3aa: CASSARDSITDTQYF
d_gene: .; abundance: few; j_gene: TRBJ1-4; v_gene: TRBV6-5; CDR3nt: TGTGCCAGCAGTTACTCGCGGGAGCCTAATGAAAAACTGTTTTTT; CDR3aa: CASSYSREPNEKLFF
d_gene: TRBD1; abundance: few; j_gene: TRBJ2-7; v_gene: TRBV29-1; CDR3nt: TGCAGCGTTAGGAAGGGACAGGACTACTACGAGCAGTACTTC; CDR3aa: CSVRKGQDYYEQYF
d_gene: .; abundance: .; j_gene: TRBJ2-7; v_gene: TRBV7-2; CDR3nt: TGTGCCAGCAGCTTACTCTACGAGCAGTACTTC; CDR3aa: CASSLLYEQYF
d_gene: TRBD1; abundance: few; j_gene: TRBJ1-1; v_gene: TRBV19; CDR3nt: TGTGCCAGTAGTACCCGGGACAGCGCTTATTTT; CDR3aa: CASSTRDSAYF
d_gene: .; abundance: .; j_gene: TRBJ1-6; v_gene: TRBV7-2; CDR3nt: TGTGCCAGCAGCTGGGGATACGACCAGAGTTCACCCCTCCACTTT; CDR3aa: CASSWGYDQSSPLHF
d_gene: .; abundance: few; j_gene: TRBJ2-5; v_gene: TRBV4-3; CDR3nt: TGCGCCAGCAGCCAACCAGGACAGCAAGAGACCCAGTACTTC; CDR3aa: CASSQPGQQETQYF
d_gene: .; abundance: .; j_gene: TRBJ2-3; v_gene: TRBV30; CDR3nt: TGTGCCTGGAGTGTACCTTCTGGGGATACGCAGTATTTT; CDR3aa: CAWSVPSGDTQYF
d_gene: .; abundance: few; j_gene: TRBJ1-3; v_gene: TRBV25-1; CDR3nt: TGTGCCAGCAGTCTCTCTGGAAACACCATATATTTT; CDR3aa: CASSLSGNTIYF
d_gene: .; abundance: few; j_gene: TRBJ1-2; v_gene: TRBV5-1; CDR3nt: TGCGCCAGCAGCTTAGCCGAGGCGGACTATGGCTACACCTTC; CDR3aa: CASSLAEADYGYTF
d_gene: .; abundance: .; j_gene: TRBJ2-2; v_gene: TRBV27; CDR3nt: TGTGCCAGCAGTTTATCGAGGGCCGGGGAGCTGTTTTTT; CDR3aa: CASSLSRAGELFF
d_gene: TRBD1; abundance: few; j_gene: TRBJ1-6; v_gene: TRBV7-9; CDR3nt: TGTGCCAGCAGCAGTACACAGGGGGGAGTGCGTTCACCCCTCCACTTT; CDR3aa: CASSSTQGGVRSPLHF
d_gene: TRBD1; abundance: few; j_gene: TRBJ2-7; v_gene: TRBV28; CDR3nt: TGTGCCAGCAGTTCCCGGGCCGGGACAGGGAGTTACGAGCAGTACTTC; CDR3aa: CASSSRAGTGSYEQYF
d_gene: .; abundance: few; j_gene: TRBJ1-1; v_gene: TRBV27; CDR3nt: TGTGCCAGCAGTTCCCACTTGACAGGGAACACTGAAGCTTTCTTT; CDR3aa: CASSSHLTGNTEAFF
d_gene: .; abundance: few; j_gene: TRBJ1-1; v_gene: TRBV19; CDR3nt: TGTGCCAGTAGTGTCAGGGGACCCGAAGCTTTCTTT; CDR3aa: CASSVRGPEAFF
d_gene: .; abundance: .; j_gene: TRBJ2-6; v_gene: TRBV21-1; CDR3nt: TGTGCCAGCAGCTTGAGTGGGGCCAACGTCCTGACTTTC; CDR3aa: CASSLSGANVLTF
d_gene: .; abundance: .; j_gene: TRBJ1-3; v_gene: TRBV16; CDR3nt: TGTGCCAGCAGCCAATTTCGGACCGCTGGGGCTGGAAACACCATATATTTT; CDR3aa: CASSQFRTAGAGNTIYF
d_gene: TRBD1; abundance: few; j_gene: TRBJ1-4; v_gene: TRBV7-9; CDR3nt: TGTGCCAGCAGCTCGAAGAGGGGGCTTAATGAAAAACTGTTTTTT; CDR3aa: CASSSKRGLNEKLFF
d_gene: TRBD1; abundance: few; j_gene: TRBJ1-3; v_gene: TRBV9; CDR3nt: TGTGCCAGCAGCGCCGGGACAGGGAACACCATATATTTT; CDR3aa: CASSAGTGNTIYF
d_gene: .; abundance: few; j_gene: TRBJ2-3; v_gene: TRBV20-1; CDR3nt: TGCAGTGCTAGGGGCCCAGATACGCAGTATTTT; CDR3aa: CSARGPDTQYF
d_gene: .; abundance: .; j_gene: TRBJ2-7; v_gene: TRBV9; CDR3nt: TGTGCCAGCAGCCATACAATGAGCCACGAGCAGTACTTC; CDR3aa: CASSHTMSHEQYF
d_gene: .; abundance: .; j_gene: TRBJ1-4; v_gene: TRBV6-5; CDR3nt: TGTGCCAGCAGCGTCTCGGGGCTGGATGAAAAACTGTTTTTT; CDR3aa: CASSVSGLDEKLFF
d_gene: .; abundance: .; j_gene: TRBJ2-6; v_gene: TRBV25-1; CDR3nt: TGTGCCAGCAGTGAATCTTCCGGACGGGCATCTGGGGCCAACGTCCTGACTTTC; CDR3aa: CASSESSGRASGANVLTF
d_gene: .; abundance: .; j_gene: TRBJ1-4; v_gene: TRBV29-1; CDR3nt: TGCAGCGTTTCCAGGGGAACTAATGAAAAACTGTTTTTT; CDR3aa: CSVSRGTNEKLFF
d_gene: .; abundance: few; j_gene: TRBJ1-5; v_gene: TRBV7-9; CDR3nt: TGTGCCAGCAGCTTAGGACAGGATCAGCCCCAGCATTTT; CDR3aa: CASSLGQDQPQHF
d_gene: .; abundance: .; j_gene: TRBJ1-2; v_gene: TRBV2; CDR3nt: TGTGCCAGCTCGCAGGGATGGACCTCTAACTATGGCTACACCTTC; CDR3aa: CASSQGWTSNYGYTF
d_gene: .; abundance: .; j_gene: TRBJ1-1; v_gene: TRBV29-1; CDR3nt: TGCAGCGGAGAGAGGGGGGGCACTGAAGCTTTCTTT; CDR3aa: CSGERGGTEAFF
d_gene: TRBD2; abundance: few; j_gene: TRBJ2-1; v_gene: TRBV23-1; CDR3nt: TGCGCCAGCGGGCAGCGGGGGGCCGACAATGAGCAGTTCTTC; CDR3aa: CASGQRGADNEQFF
d_gene: TRBD1; abundance: .; j_gene: TRBJ1-1; v_gene: TRBV19; CDR3nt: TGTGCCAGTAGTATAACAGGGGACACTGAAGCTTTCTTT; CDR3aa: CASSITGDTEAFF
d_gene: .; abundance: .; j_gene: TRBJ2-2; v_gene: TRBV30; CDR3nt: TGTGCCTGGAGTGTAGAGGGCCGTACCGGGGAGCTGTTTTTT; CDR3aa: CAWSVEGRTGELFF
d_gene: .; abundance: .; j_gene: TRBJ1-1; v_gene: TRBV27; CDR3nt: TGTGCCAGCAGTTTGGAAAGGGGATCGGGGGCTGAAGCTTTCTTT; CDR3aa: CASSLERGSGAEAFF
d_gene: TRBD2; abundance: .; j_gene: TRBJ2-5; v_gene: TRBV6-5; CDR3nt: TGTGCCAGCAGTTACGGACTAGCGGATCAAGAGACCCAGTACTTC; CDR3aa: CASSYGLADQETQYF
d_gene: .; abundance: few; j_gene: TRBJ2-7; v_gene: TRBV5-1; CDR3nt: TGCGCCAGCAGCTGGGGACGGGAGACCTACGAGCAGTACTTC; CDR3aa: CASSWGRETYEQYF
d_gene: TRBD1; abundance: few; j_gene: TRBJ1-2; v_gene: TRBV29-1; CDR3nt: TGCAGCGTTGAAGATAAGGGGGCACTTCAGACCTTC; CDR3aa: CSVEDKGALQTF
d_gene: .; abundance: few; j_gene: TRBJ1-2; v_gene: TRBV4-3; CDR3nt: TGCGCCAGCAGCCAAGATAGGGGGGAGAACTATGGCTACACCTTC; CDR3aa: CASSQDRGENYGYTF